The rows below give T cell receptor beta chains drawn from one sample of a study of T-cell reconstitution after alpha-beta-depleted transplantation in children. TCRdb reprocessed the PCR reads via MiXCR and lists one record per CDR3 protein. The table lists 120,000 or so distinct CDR3 sequences, under 13% of them singletons, with 8% in the top ten. The input for sequencing was PBMCs from the stem cell graft donor, taken from the stem cell graft. Source of these receptors: a human donor who donated a stem cell graft to a child with acute lymphoblastic leukemia. Both conserved end residues are trimmed from each CDR3.

v_call: TRBV20-1; j_call: TRBJ2-3; cdr3_aa: SAPGQGGWVDTQY
v_call: TRBV12-3/TRBV12-4; j_call: TRBJ1-5; cdr3_aa: ASRGQGVSPQH
v_call: TRBV5-1; j_call: TRBJ1-2; cdr3_aa: ASSWGDRSGYT
v_call: TRBV5-1; j_call: TRBJ2-5; cdr3_aa: ASSFTSGGFQETQY
v_call: TRBV12-3/TRBV12-4; j_call: TRBJ2-1; cdr3_aa: ASTGGGFYNEQF
v_call: TRBV20-1; j_call: TRBJ2-1; cdr3_aa: SARMGVSYNEQF
v_call: TRBV5-1; j_call: TRBJ1-1; cdr3_aa: ASSLDGPGRPNTEAF
v_call: TRBV20-1; j_call: TRBJ2-2; cdr3_aa: SARALTSGGLGTGELF
v_call: TRBV20-1; j_call: TRBJ2-6; cdr3_aa: SARDRRGSVSGANVLT
v_call: TRBV7-9; j_call: TRBJ2-4; cdr3_aa: ASQGGRRNIQY
v_call: TRBV5-6; j_call: TRBJ1-5; cdr3_aa: ASSFRDRGSNSNQPQH